The 13 T cell receptor beta chains below were found in one sample sequenced in a study of shared clonotypes between healthy human individuals. Only in-frame clones appear in the TCRdb table, and some are missing; sequencing was by immunoSEQ multiplex PCR. The repertoire holds 2 million to 2.5 million clones, with 93% as singletons. Sequenced input: naive CD4+ T cells from PBMCs. Regarding subset: CD45RA+ positively selected. All receptors derive from a man aged 18-30 years in good health. Some clones in this sample may be carry-over from other donors' samples.

The genes are TRBV7-2 and TRBJ2-1; 10 positions agree with TRBD2. Germline V gene data show CDR1 as SGHTA and CDR2 as FQGNSA. Trimming removed 5 bases from V and 2 bases from J; junction bases left unmatched: 6. The CDR3 covers 16 residues. The CDR3 here is CASSTRTSGAYNEQFF. In DNA form, the CDR3 reads TGTGCCAGCAGCACTCGGACTAGCGGAGCCTACAATGAGCAGTTCTTC.

This chain links TRBV7-2 with TRBJ1-6, with D unclear. CDR1 is SGHTA, CDR2 FQGNSA, per germline. The length of the CDR3 is 15 residues. The V and J ends lost 1 base and 8 bases respectively, with 12 bases between them. The CDR3 DNA sequence: TGTGCCAGCAGCTTAGGCCAACCCGGCGATTCACCCCTCCACTTT. This codes for CASSLGQPGDSPLHF.

V is TRBV27 and J is TRBJ2-7; tentatively, D is TRBD1 (6 bases). Germline lookup yields CDR1 MNHEY and CDR2 SMNVEV (reference sequence). This CDR3 spans 15 amino acids. V was trimmed by 5 bases and J by 1 base, leaving 15 bases between them. CDR3 nucleotide sequence: TGTGCCAGCAGTCGCCGGGACACCGGATCCTACGAGCAGTACTTC. As protein: CASSRRDTGSYEQYF.

V is TRBV7-2 and J is TRBJ2-5; D is unresolved. Trimming shortened V by 5 bases and J by 5 bases, and 18 bases separated the two germline ends. Per germline, CDR1 SGHTA and CDR2 FQGNSA. The CDR3 has 15 residues. The CDR3 nucleotides read TGTGCCAGCAGCCAACCTAACAACTATCGGGAGACCCAGTACTTC. It encodes CASSQPNNYRETQYF.

The chain combines TRBV28 with TRBJ1-6; a possible D gene is TRBD1 (5 bases). The CDR3 totals 14 residues. Deletions cut 5 bases from V and 9 bases from J, with 14 bases between. The germline V gene has CDR1 MDHEN and CDR2 SYDVKM. For the CDR3, the DNA is TGTGCCAGCAGTCCCACGCAGGGCCCTTCACCCCTCCACTTT. It translates to CASSPTQGPSPLHF.

The genes are TRBV9 and TRBJ2-1; D is unresolved. Germline values: CDR1 SGDLS, CDR2 YYNGEE. The CDR3 extends over 16 amino acids. Trimming stripped 2 bases from V and 2 bases from J, with 14 bases between. CDR3: CASSVAPSPTYNEQFF. The DNA of the CDR3 is TGTGCCAGCAGCGTCGCCCCCAGTCCCACCTACAATGAGCAGTTCTTC.

This chain joins TRBV30 and TRBJ2-1, with no clear D. Deletions cut 1 base from V and 1 base from J, with 5 bases between. This CDR3 has 13 amino acids. CDR1 and CDR2 (germline): GTSNPN, SVGIG (reference sequence). The chain's CDR3 is CAWSGQSYNEQFF. As DNA, the CDR3 is TGTGCCTGGAGTGGTCAGTCCTACAATGAGCAGTTCTTC.

The chain couples TRBV6-5 to TRBJ2-7, with D maybe TRBD1 (7 bases). V gave up 11 bases and J gave up 3 bases, with 17 bases separating them. The V gene's germline CDR1 is MNHEY and CDR2 SVGAGI. The CDR3 consists of 13 residues. CDR3 DNA sequence: TGTGCCGCCGGCCGGCAGGGGGGCTACGAGCAGTACTTC. Protein: CAAGRQGGYEQYF.

The chain combines TRBV21-1 with TRBJ1-4; the table's TRBD1 call for D was not verified on the DNA. TRBV21-1 is a known pseudogene. This CDR3 has 17 amino acids. The CDR3 protein is CASSIDPGGYANEKLFF. CDR3 in DNA: TGTGCCAGCAGCATTGACCCAGGGGGCTACGCTAATGAAAAACTGTTTTTT.

The chain couples TRBV7-9 to TRBJ2-3; TRBD2 matches at 12 bases. Trimming cost V 3 bases and J 5 bases; bases outside gene matches: 9. The CDR3 is 17 residues long. Germline CDR1 is SEHNR and CDR2 is FQNEAQ (reference sequence). The CDR3 sequence is CASSFQTSGSIRDTQYF. Written as DNA, the CDR3 is TGTGCCAGCAGCTTCCAGACTAGCGGGAGTATCAGAGATACGCAGTATTTT.

The chain uses TRBV28 and TRBJ2-3; 11 bases line up with TRBD2. Germline V gene data show CDR1 as MDHEN and CDR2 as SYDVKM. The length of the CDR3 is 16 residues. The V gene end was trimmed by 3 bases and the J gene end by 4 bases; junction bases not matched to a gene: 6. Written as DNA, the CDR3 is TGTGCCAGCAGTTTCGTAGCGGGAGGGAGCTCAGATACGCAGTATTTT. Translation gives CASSFVAGGSSDTQYF. The whole variable domain, filled in from reference TRBV28 and TRBJ2-3, reads DVKVTQSSRYLVKRTGEKVFLECVQDMDHENMFWYRQDPGLGLRLIYFSYDVKMKEKGDIPEGYSVSREKKERFSLILESASTNQTSMYLCASSFVAGGSSDTQYFGPGTRLTVL.

V usage is TRBV7-8 and J usage is TRBJ2-1; TRBD1 matches at 10 bases. This CDR3 spans 16 amino acids. V shed 4 bases, J shed 4 bases, and the junction held 7 bases outside the gene matches. From germline, CDR1 is SGHVS and CDR2 FQNEAQ. As DNA, the CDR3 is TGTGCCAGCAGCTCAAGACAGGGGGCTCATTACAATGAGCAGTTCTTC. Residues: CASSSRQGAHYNEQFF.

This chain joins TRBV5-1 and TRBJ1-2; the D gene is possibly TRBD1 (6 bases). V lost 2 bases and J lost 4, with 15 bases in between. This CDR3 contains 15 residues. Looked up from germline, CDR1 is SGHRS and CDR2 is YFSETQ. The CDR3 nucleotides are TGCGCCAGCAGCTTAGGGACAAAGTCTGGCTATGGCTACACCTTC. Its translation is CASSLGTKSGYGYTF.